This paragraph reports one T cell receptor beta chain. Its antigen is currently unknown. This entry is derived from a study of cytomegalovirus exposure and HLA in healthy donors. Overall study results and limits: What a later analysis showed was that several of the most significant clusters appeared linked to common viral pathogens.

Primers: 60 Vbeta forward and 13 Jbeta reverse. Generated by immunoSEQ multiplex PCR, the TCRdb table keeps only in-frame clones and is missing some. The table includes roughly 130,000 clones, approximately 80% detected once. Looked up from germline, CDR1 is MDHEN and CDR2 is SYDVKM. With V trimmed by 6 bases and J by 5 bases, 11 bases remained unmatched. The CDR3 has 15 residues. The source of this sequence is a man in his forties in good health and CMV-seronegative. Sequencing was done on a sample of PBMCs. V and J are TRBV28 and TRBJ1-2; 8 nucleotides line up with TRBD1. The CDR3, as DNA: TGTGCCAGCAGCACCCAGGGGGCCAGAGGGTATGGCTACACCTTC. Its translation: CASSTQGARGYGYTF.